This is a list of T cell receptor beta chains from one sample in a study of blood T cell repertoires in COVID-19. The data were produced by immunoSEQ multiplex PCR, yet TCRdb's version contains in-frame clones alone and is incomplete. The sample gives 80,000 or so clones, approximately 78% of which show up once; around 9.3% is in the top ten. Material for sequencing was peripheral blood. Receptor source: a man aged 60 to 75 with acute or convalescent COVID-19. Both conserved end residues are part of each CDR3. A D gene is named only where the DNA matches it firmly. Clone sizes are given selectively: once, few, many, or a class where the clone is expanded.

size: once
V: TRBV6-5
D: TRBD1
J: TRBJ1-2
CDR3: CASSPGTGNYYGYTF
DNA: TGTGCCAGCAGTCCCGGGACAGGGAATTACTATGGCTACACCTTC

size: -
V: TRBV19
D: -
J: TRBJ1-4
CDR3: CASSPSRTALEEKLFF
DNA: TGTGCCAGTAGTCCCTCCCGGACAGCCTTGGAGGAAAAACTGTTTTTT

size: -
V: TRBV6-5
D: TRBD1
J: TRBJ2-6
CDR3: CASNRGLGANVLTF
DNA: TGTGCCAGCAACAGGGGGCTCGGGGCCAACGTCCTGACTTTC

size: -
V: TRBV6-2/TRBV6-3
D: -
J: TRBJ1-5
CDR3: CASSDSRGQPQHF
DNA: TGTGCCAGCAGCGACTCCCGGGGGCAGCCCCAGCATTTT

size: -
V: TRBV10-1
D: -
J: TRBJ2-5
CDR3: CASSDPRAAQETQYF
DNA: TGCGCCAGCAGTGATCCCAGGGCAGCCCAAGAGACCCAGTACTTC

size: few
V: TRBV21-1
D: -
J: TRBJ2-7
CDR3: CASSTPTGSYEQYF
DNA: TGTGCCAGCAGCACCCCGACAGGGTCCTACGAGCAGTACTTC

size: -
V: TRBV6-5
D: -
J: TRBJ1-6
CDR3: CASRPDSLNSPLHF
DNA: TGTGCCAGCAGGCCCGACAGCCTCAATTCACCCCTCCACTTT

size: -
V: TRBV2
D: -
J: TRBJ1-5
CDR3: CASSVLSAAAEPQHF
DNA: TGTGCCAGCAGTGTTTTGTCCGCGGCTGCGGAGCCCCAGCATTTT

size: once
V: TRBV5-8
D: TRBD2
J: TRBJ2-7
CDR3: CASSSKGLAGGFEQYF
DNA: TGTGCCAGCAGCTCAAAAGGCCTAGCGGGGGGCTTTGAGCAGTACTTC

size: -
V: TRBV28
D: TRBD2
J: TRBJ2-1
CDR3: CASIPGGMNEQFF
DNA: TGTGCCAGCATACCGGGGGGGATGAATGAGCAGTTCTTC

size: -
V: TRBV4-3
D: -
J: TRBJ1-3
CDR3: CASSVGGSGNTIYF
DNA: TGCGCCAGCAGTGTAGGGGGCTCTGGAAACACCATATATTTT

size: few
V: TRBV9
D: -
J: TRBJ2-5
CDR3: CASSVTDSQETQYF
DNA: TGTGCCAGCAGCGTAACAGACAGTCAAGAGACCCAGTACTTC

size: few
V: TRBV6-5
D: TRBD1
J: TRBJ2-5
CDR3: CASKGAGGIETQYF
DNA: TGTGCCAGCAAGGGGGCAGGGGGCATCGAGACCCAGTACTTC

size: -
V: TRBV4-3
D: TRBD2
J: TRBJ2-1
CDR3: CASSQEVMTSVLNEQFF
DNA: TGCGCCAGCAGCCAAGAGGTAATGACTAGCGTTTTGAATGAGCAGTTCTTC

size: -
V: TRBV5-1
D: -
J: TRBJ1-4
CDR3: CASSLGGRTNEKLFF
DNA: TGCGCCAGCAGCTTGGGGGGCCGAACTAATGAAAAACTGTTTTTT

size: -
V: TRBV6-5
D: -
J: TRBJ1-6
CDR3: CASSSLGLKSPLHF
DNA: TGTGCCAGCAGTTCTTTAGGACTCAAGTCACCCCTCCACTTT

size: -
V: TRBV5-8
D: TRBD1
J: TRBJ1-2
CDR3: CASIPRDRGRNYGYTF
DNA: TGTGCCAGCATCCCCCGGGACAGGGGGCGCAACTATGGCTACACCTTC

size: -
V: TRBV5-6
D: -
J: TRBJ1-5
CDR3: CASSLWGDGNQPQHF
DNA: TGTGCCAGCAGCTTGTGGGGGGACGGAAATCAGCCCCAGCATTTT

size: -
V: TRBV7-3
D: -
J: TRBJ1-1
CDR3: CASSLAPTAAKNTEAFF
DNA: TGTGCCAGCAGCTTAGCCCCCACAGCCGCGAAGAACACTGAAGCTTTCTTT

size: -
V: TRBV15
D: -
J: TRBJ1-2
CDR3: CATSRDRGGSPNYGYTF
DNA: TGTGCCACCAGCAGAGATAGGGGGGGCAGCCCTAACTATGGCTACACCTTC

size: -
V: TRBV5-1
D: -
J: TRBJ1-4
CDR3: CASSWGASEKLFF
DNA: TGCGCCAGCAGCTGGGGCGCGAGTGAAAAACTGTTTTTT

size: -
V: TRBV4-3
D: -
J: TRBJ2-2
CDR3: CASSRSQGVGELFF
DNA: TGCGCCAGCAGCCGATCGCAGGGTGTCGGGGAGCTGTTTTTT

size: -
V: TRBV11-2
D: TRBD2
J: TRBJ2-7
CDR3: CASSFTSGSTYEQYF
DNA: TGTGCCAGCAGCTTCACTAGCGGGAGTACCTACGAGCAGTACTTC

size: -
V: TRBV7-2
D: TRBD2
J: TRBJ2-7
CDR3: CATLRGGGYEQYF
DNA: TGTGCCACCCTGCGGGGGGGCGGGTACGAGCAGTACTTC

size: -
V: TRBV14
D: TRBD2
J: TRBJ2-5
CDR3: CASSPTSGGIQETQYF
DNA: TGTGCCAGCAGCCCGACTAGCGGGGGGATCCAAGAGACCCAGTACTTC

size: -
V: TRBV6-2/TRBV6-3
D: -
J: TRBJ2-7
CDR3: CASSYQGFEQYF
DNA: TGTGCCAGCAGTTACCAGGGGTTCGAGCAGTACTTC

size: -
V: TRBV7-2
D: TRBD1
J: TRBJ2-7
CDR3: CASSSNVGQGTYEQYF
DNA: TGTGCCAGCAGCTCAAATGTGGGACAGGGTACGTACGAGCAGTACTTC

size: -
V: TRBV5-1
D: -
J: TRBJ1-1
CDR3: CASSLNSNTEAFF
DNA: TGCGCCAGCAGCTTGAACTCGAACACTGAAGCTTTCTTT

size: -
V: TRBV5-1
D: TRBD2
J: TRBJ2-3
CDR3: CASSLVPTSGGRTDTQYF
DNA: TGCGCCAGCAGCTTGGTTCCGACTAGCGGGGGCCGCACAGATACGCAGTATTTT

size: once
V: TRBV18
D: TRBD1
J: TRBJ2-1
CDR3: CASSPVATGGFNEQFF
DNA: TGTGCCAGCTCACCTGTCGCGACAGGGGGCTTCAATGAGCAGTTCTTC

size: -
V: TRBV18
D: TRBD1
J: TRBJ1-2
CDR3: CASSPDRGLGYTF
DNA: TGTGCCAGCTCACCAGACAGGGGGCTTGGCTACACCTTC

size: -
V: TRBV9
D: TRBD1
J: TRBJ2-1
CDR3: CASSGQGDFEQFF
DNA: TGTGCCAGCAGCGGACAGGGGGATTTTGAGCAGTTCTTC

size: -
V: TRBV19
D: TRBD1
J: TRBJ1-1
CDR3: CASSPKTGGASYTEAFF
DNA: TGTGCCAGTAGTCCCAAGACAGGGGGCGCGTCCTACACTGAAGCTTTCTTT

size: -
V: TRBV6-2/TRBV6-3
D: -
J: TRBJ2-5
CDR3: CASSSLEAPQETQYF
DNA: TGTGCCAGCAGCTCTCTAGAAGCCCCCCAAGAGACCCAGTACTTC

size: -
V: TRBV2
D: -
J: TRBJ1-4
CDR3: CASKSAAGDEKLFF
DNA: TGTGCCAGCAAATCCGCGGCAGGGGATGAAAAACTGTTTTTT

size: -
V: TRBV15
D: -
J: TRBJ1-5
CDR3: CATRVGGAGQPQHF
DNA: TGTGCCACCCGAGTTGGGGGGGCTGGTCAGCCCCAGCATTTT

size: once
V: TRBV18
D: -
J: TRBJ2-7
CDR3: CASSPRDFSSYEQYF
DNA: TGTGCCAGCTCACCCAGGGACTTTTCCTCCTACGAGCAGTACTTC

size: -
V: TRBV6-5
D: -
J: TRBJ2-3
CDR3: CASGGLADTQYF
DNA: TGTGCCAGCGGGGGACTTGCGGATACGCAGTATTTT

size: -
V: TRBV6-2/TRBV6-3
D: -
J: TRBJ1-5
CDR3: CASSYPEPQHF
DNA: TGTGCCAGCAGTTACCCGGAGCCCCAGCATTTT